Listed below are T cell receptor beta chains from one sample, sequenced in a study of cytomegalovirus exposure and HLA in healthy donors. The assay was immunoSEQ multiplex PCR, and TCRdb's table has in-frame clones only and misses some. There are fewer than 200,000 clones in the sample; roughly 80% occur only once, and 0.75% to 0.9% lies in the top ten. The sample taken for sequencing was PBMCs. The receptors were gathered from a woman between 18 and 29 years old in good health and CMV-seronegative. Each CDR3 is given with its conserved first and last residue. The D gene is left open where the match is weak. A clone size is listed for some rows: how often the clone was seen (once, few, many), or a class if it is expanded.

>TRBJ1-2|-|TRBV11-2|-
CASSSRGGGDYGYTF
TGTGCCAGCAGCTCTAGAGGGGGGGGAGACTATGGCTACACCTTC
>TRBJ2-7|TRBD2|TRBV14|-
CASSLQTSGRVYEQYF
TGTGCCAGCAGCCTACAAACTAGCGGGAGGGTGTACGAGCAGTACTTC
>TRBJ2-3|-|TRBV19|-
CASSIGGGDGPSTDTQYF
TGTGCCAGTAGTATAGGCGGAGGGGACGGCCCTAGCACAGATACGCAGTATTTT
>TRBJ2-3|-|TRBV6-1|-
CASAGLAGTDTQYF
TGTGCCAGCGCAGGACTGGCTGGCACAGATACGCAGTATTTT
>TRBJ2-1|TRBD2|TRBV4-1|-
CASSQLAGYNEQFF
TGCGCCAGCAGCCAACTAGCGGGGTACAATGAGCAGTTCTTC
>TRBJ2-7|-|TRBV27|-
CASSPPSEQYF
TGTGCCAGCAGTCCCCCCAGCGAGCAGTACTTC
>TRBJ2-7|-|TRBV10-3|-
CAISESGAHEQYF
TGTGCCATCAGTGAGTCAGGGGCCCACGAGCAGTACTTC
>TRBJ1-5|-|TRBV28|once
CASSSRLDGAPNQPQHF
TGTGCCAGCAGTTCCCGTCTCGACGGAGCCCCCAATCAGCCCCAGCATTTT
>TRBJ1-6|-|TRBV7-8|-
CASSFLGRGDSPLHF
TGTGCCAGCAGCTTCCTCGGCAGGGGTGATTCACCCCTCCACTTT
>TRBJ2-3|-|TRBV9|-
CASSELPLRSGGEDTQYF
TGTGCCAGCAGCGAATTGCCATTGCGTAGCGGTGGTGAAGATACGCAGTATTTT
>TRBJ2-4|-|TRBV13|-
CASSFQRPGTIDIQYF
TGTGCCAGCAGCTTTCAGAGACCCGGGACAATAGACATTCAGTACTTC
>TRBJ2-5|-|TRBV7-2|-
CASSPGSHETQYF
TGTGCCAGCAGCCCAGGGTCCCACGAGACCCAGTACTTC
>TRBJ1-4|-|TRBV28|-
CASSLPLTGGEKLFF
TGTGCCAGCAGTTTACCACTCACAGGTGGAGAAAAACTGTTTTTT
>TRBJ1-3|-|TRBV9|-
CASSVGGGNTIYF
TGTGCCAGCAGCGTGGGGGGAGGAAACACCATATATTTT
>TRBJ1-1|-|TRBV6-5|-
CASSYSRVRAEAFF
TGTGCCAGCAGTTACTCGAGGGTTCGTGCTGAAGCTTTCTTT
>TRBJ2-7|TRBD2|TRBV19|-
CASSSASGDYEQYF
TGTGCCAGTAGTTCGGCTAGCGGGGACTACGAGCAGTACTTC
>TRBJ2-7|TRBD1|TRBV28|few
CASSFPVSLRDRLTYEQYF
TGTGCCAGCAGTTTTCCGGTCAGTCTTAGGGACAGGCTAACCTACGAGCAGTACTTC
>TRBJ1-1|-|TRBV2|-
CASSDYRATEAFF
TGTGCCAGCAGTGATTACAGGGCGACTGAAGCTTTCTTT
>TRBJ2-2|-|TRBV2|-
CASIRGSGSTGELFF
TGTGCCAGCATTAGGGGCTCCGGTAGTACCGGGGAGCTGTTTTTT
>TRBJ1-2|-|TRBV10-1|-
CANPGSNYGYTF
TGCGCCAACCCGGGATCTAACTATGGCTACACCTTC
>TRBJ2-5|TRBD2|TRBV5-1|-
CASSPGTSGNTGETQYF
TGCGCCAGCAGCCCCGGGACTAGCGGAAATACGGGGGAGACCCAGTACTTC
>TRBJ2-4|TRBD1|TRBV2|-
CASRDTGVNIQYF
TGTGCCAGCAGAGATACAGGGGTGAACATTCAGTACTTC
>TRBJ1-1|TRBD1|TRBV7-6|once
CASSLGTGVTEAFF
TGTGCCAGCAGCTTAGGGACAGGGGTCACTGAAGCTTTCTTT
>TRBJ2-5|-|TRBV2|-
CASSPDSSETQYF
TGTGCCAGCAGTCCCGACAGTTCCGAGACCCAGTACTTC
>TRBJ2-7|-|TRBV4-3|-
CASSQDLRTSYEQYF
TGCGCCAGCAGCCAAGATCTTCGTACTAGCTACGAGCAGTACTTC
>TRBJ1-1|-|TRBV10-2|-
CASRVLLTGNTEAFF
TGCGCCAGCCGGGTTCTACTGACAGGTAACACTGAAGCTTTCTTT
>TRBJ2-5|-|TRBV7-6|-
CASSLEPGRGETQYF
TGTGCCAGCAGCTTAGAACCGGGAAGGGGGGAGACCCAGTACTTC
>TRBJ2-7|-|TRBV7-9|-
CASSLAPRSSEQYF
TGTGCCAGCAGCTTAGCGCCTAGAAGCAGCGAGCAGTACTTC
>TRBJ2-1|-|TRBV21-1|few
CASTAGTSGPDEQFF
TGTGCCAGCACCGCCGGGACTAGCGGGCCGGATGAGCAGTTCTTC
>TRBJ1-4|TRBD1|TRBV6-5|-
CASSYSTGSTEKLFF
TGTGCCAGCAGTTACTCGACAGGGAGTACTGAAAAACTGTTTTTT